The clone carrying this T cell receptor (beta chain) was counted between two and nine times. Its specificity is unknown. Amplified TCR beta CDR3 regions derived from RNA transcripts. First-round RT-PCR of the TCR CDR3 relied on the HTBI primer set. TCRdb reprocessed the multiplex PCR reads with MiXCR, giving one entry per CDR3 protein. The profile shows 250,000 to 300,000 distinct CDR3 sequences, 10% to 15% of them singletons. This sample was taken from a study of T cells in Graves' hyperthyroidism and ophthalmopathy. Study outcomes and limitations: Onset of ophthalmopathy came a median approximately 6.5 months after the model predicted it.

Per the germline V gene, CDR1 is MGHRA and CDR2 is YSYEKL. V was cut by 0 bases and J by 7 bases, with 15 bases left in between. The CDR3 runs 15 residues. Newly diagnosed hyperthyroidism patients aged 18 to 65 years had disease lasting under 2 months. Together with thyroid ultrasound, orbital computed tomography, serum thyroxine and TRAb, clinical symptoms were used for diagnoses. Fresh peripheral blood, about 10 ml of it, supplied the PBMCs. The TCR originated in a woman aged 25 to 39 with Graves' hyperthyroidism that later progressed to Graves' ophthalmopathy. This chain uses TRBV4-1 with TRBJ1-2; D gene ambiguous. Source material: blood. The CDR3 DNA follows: TGCGCCAGCAGCCAAGATCGAAGTGGTGGACGTGGCTACACCTTC. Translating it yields CASSQDRSGGRGYTF.